The sample holds many counts of the clone carrying this T cell receptor (beta chain). The antigen remains unidentified. The sample originates from a study of response to subunit inactivated influenza vaccine. Study-wide results and caveats: Authors suggested each seasonal influenza vaccination recruits few new T cells.

Unmatched junction bases numbered 10, after V lost 1 base and J lost 0 bases. This CDR3 region has 21 residues. TCRdb used MiXCR to reprocess the RT-PCR reads, holding one entry per CDR3 protein. The table lists about 620,000 distinct CDR3 sequences, 12% of them singletons. The source was PBMCs from blood, collected on the day of vaccination. This TCR was recovered from a man over 45 who received an inactivated influenza vaccine. The chain couples TRBV12-3 or TRBV12-4 to TRBJ2-1; 15 bases line up with TRBD2. CDR3 DNA: TGTGCCAGCAGTTTAGGGGGGACTAGCGGGGGGCCCCGGAGCTCCTACAATGAGCAGTTCTTC. Residues: CASSLGGTSGGPRSSYNEQFF.